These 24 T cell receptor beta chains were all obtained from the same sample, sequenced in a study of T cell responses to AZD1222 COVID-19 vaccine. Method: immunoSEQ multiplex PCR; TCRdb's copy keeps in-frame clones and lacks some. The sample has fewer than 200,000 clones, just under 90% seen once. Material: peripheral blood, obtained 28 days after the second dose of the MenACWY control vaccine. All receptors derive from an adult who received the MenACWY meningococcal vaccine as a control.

The CDR3, as DNA: TGTGCCAGCAGCTTAACGGGGGATGGCAATCAGCCCCAGCATTTT. Translating gives CASSLTGDGNQPQHF. The V call is TRBV7-2, the J call TRBJ1-5; D perhaps matches TRBD1 (5 bases). Germline-derived CDR1 and CDR2 are SGHTA and FQGNSA. The CDR3 length is 15 residues. The V end was cut by 2 bases, the J end by 2 bases, with 10 bases between.

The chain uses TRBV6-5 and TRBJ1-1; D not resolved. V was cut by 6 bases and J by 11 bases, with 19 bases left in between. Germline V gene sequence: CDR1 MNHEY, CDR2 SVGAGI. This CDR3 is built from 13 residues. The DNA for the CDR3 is TGTGCCAGCAGCCGCAGCCCGTTTTCAGAGGCTTTCTTT. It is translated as CASSRSPFSEAFF.

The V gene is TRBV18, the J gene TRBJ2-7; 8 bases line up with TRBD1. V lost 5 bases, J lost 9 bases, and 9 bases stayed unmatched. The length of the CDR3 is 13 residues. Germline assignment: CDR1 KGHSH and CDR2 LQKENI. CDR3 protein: CASSSVDRGGQYF. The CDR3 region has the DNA TGTGCCAGCTCATCCGTAGACAGGGGCGGGCAGTACTTC.

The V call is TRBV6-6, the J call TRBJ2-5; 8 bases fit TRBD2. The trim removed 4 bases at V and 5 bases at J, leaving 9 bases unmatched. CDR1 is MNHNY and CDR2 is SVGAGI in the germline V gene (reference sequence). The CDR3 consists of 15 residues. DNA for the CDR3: TGTGCCAGCAGTTCTATACGGGAGGGCCTTGAGACCCAGTACTTC. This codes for CASSSIREGLETQYF.

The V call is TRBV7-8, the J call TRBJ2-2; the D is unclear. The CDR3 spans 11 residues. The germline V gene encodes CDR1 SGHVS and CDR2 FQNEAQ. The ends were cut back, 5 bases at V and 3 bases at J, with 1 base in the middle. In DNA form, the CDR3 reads TGTGCCAGCAGCCACACCGGGGAGCTGTTTTTT. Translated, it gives CASSHTGELFF.

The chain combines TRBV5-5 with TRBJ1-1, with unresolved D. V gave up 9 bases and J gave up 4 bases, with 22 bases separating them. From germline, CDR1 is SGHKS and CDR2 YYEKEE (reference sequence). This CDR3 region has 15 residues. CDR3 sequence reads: CATSVGISGLTEAFF. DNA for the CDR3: TGTGCCACCTCAGTGGGAATAAGTGGGCTCACTGAAGCTTTCTTT. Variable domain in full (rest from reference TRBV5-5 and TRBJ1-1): DAGVTQSPTHLIKTRGQQVTLRCSPISGHKSVSWYQQVLGQGPQFIFQYYEKEERGRGNFPDRFSARQFPNYSSELNVNALLLGDSALYLCATSVGISGLTEAFFGQGTRLTVV.

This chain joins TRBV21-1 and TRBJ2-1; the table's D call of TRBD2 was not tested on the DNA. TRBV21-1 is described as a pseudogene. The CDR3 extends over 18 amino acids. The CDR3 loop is CASNPRRGRAAWRNEQFF. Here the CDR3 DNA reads TGTGCCAGCAACCCGAGGCGGGGGAGGGCCGCATGGAGGAATGAGCAGTTCTTC.

The CDR3 DNA reads TGTGCCAGCAGCTTAGGGGTGGGGCCCCATGGCTACACCTTC. It specifies CASSLGVGPHGYTF. The J gene is TRBJ1-2, the V gene TRBV7-9, with D tentatively TRBD1 (5 bases). The V gene's germline CDR1 is SEHNR and CDR2 FQNEAQ (reference sequence). The CDR3 consists of 14 residues. Trimming cost V 1 base and J 6 bases, with 12 bases left between them.

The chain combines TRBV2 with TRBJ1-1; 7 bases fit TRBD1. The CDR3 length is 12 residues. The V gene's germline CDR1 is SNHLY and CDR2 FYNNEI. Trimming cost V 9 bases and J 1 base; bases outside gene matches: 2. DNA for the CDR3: TGTGCCAGTCGACAGGGGAACACTGAAGCTTTCTTT. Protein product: CASRQGNTEAFF.

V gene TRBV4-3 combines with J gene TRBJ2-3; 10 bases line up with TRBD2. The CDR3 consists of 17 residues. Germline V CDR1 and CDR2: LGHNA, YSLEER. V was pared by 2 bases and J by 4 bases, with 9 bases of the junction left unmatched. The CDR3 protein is CASSQPLLAGSSDTQYF. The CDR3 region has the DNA TGCGCCAGCAGCCAACCTCTACTAGCGGGATCCTCAGATACGCAGTATTTT.

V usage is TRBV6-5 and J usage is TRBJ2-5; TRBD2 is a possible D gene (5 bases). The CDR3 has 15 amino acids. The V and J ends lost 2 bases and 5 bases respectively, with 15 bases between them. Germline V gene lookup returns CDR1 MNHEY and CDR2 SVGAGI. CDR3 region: CASSYRSTRGETQYF. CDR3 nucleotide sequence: TGTGCCAGCAGTTACCGGTCTACTAGAGGGGAGACCCAGTACTTC.

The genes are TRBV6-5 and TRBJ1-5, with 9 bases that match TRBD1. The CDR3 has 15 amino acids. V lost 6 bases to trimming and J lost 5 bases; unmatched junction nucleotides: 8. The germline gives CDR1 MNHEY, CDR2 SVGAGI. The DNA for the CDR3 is TGTGCCAGCAGAGGCCGGGACAGGGAGTATCAGCCCCAGCATTTT. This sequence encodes CASRGRDREYQPQHF.

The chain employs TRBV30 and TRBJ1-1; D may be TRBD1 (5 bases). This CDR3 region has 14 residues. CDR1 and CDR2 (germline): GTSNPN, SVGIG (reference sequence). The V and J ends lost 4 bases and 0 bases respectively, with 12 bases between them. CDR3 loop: CAWTGTFMNTEAFF. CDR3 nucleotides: TGTGCCTGGACCGGGACGTTTATGAACACTGAAGCTTTCTTT.

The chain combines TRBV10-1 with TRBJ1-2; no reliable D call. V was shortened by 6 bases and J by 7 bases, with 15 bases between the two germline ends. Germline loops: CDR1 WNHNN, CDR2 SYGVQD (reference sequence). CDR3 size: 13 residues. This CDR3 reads CASSQARSGGYTF. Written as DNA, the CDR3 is TGCGCCAGCAGCCAGGCCCGATCAGGTGGCTACACCTTC.

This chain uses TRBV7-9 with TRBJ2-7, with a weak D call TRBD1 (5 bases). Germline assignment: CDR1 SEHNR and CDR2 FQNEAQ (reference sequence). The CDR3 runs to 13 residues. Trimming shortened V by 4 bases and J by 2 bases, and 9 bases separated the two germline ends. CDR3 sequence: CASSSRETYEQYF. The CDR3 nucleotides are TGTGCCAGCAGCTCCAGGGAAACCTACGAGCAGTACTTC. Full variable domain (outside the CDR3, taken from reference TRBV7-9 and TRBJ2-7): DTGVSQNPRHKITKRGQNVTFRCDPISEHNRLYWYRQTLGQGPEFLTYFQNEAQLEKSRLLSDRFSAERPKGSFSTLEIQRTEQGDSAMYLCASSSRETYEQYFGPGTRLTVT.

Here the CDR3 DNA reads TGTGCCAGCAGTTCGACAGGAGTTCTCTATGGCTACACCTTC. Translated, it gives CASSSTGVLYGYTF. V gene TRBV2 combines with J gene TRBJ1-2, with a weak D call TRBD1 (6 bases). Germline V gene lookup returns CDR1 SNHLY and CDR2 FYNNEI. Trimming left V 5 bases short and J 4 bases short, with 14 bases between. CDR3 size: 14 residues.

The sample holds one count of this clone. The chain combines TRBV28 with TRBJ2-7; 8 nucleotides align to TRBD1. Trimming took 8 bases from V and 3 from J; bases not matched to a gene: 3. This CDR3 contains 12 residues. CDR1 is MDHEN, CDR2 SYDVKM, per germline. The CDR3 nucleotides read TGTGCCAGCGTTGACAGGGGCTACGAGCAGTACTTC. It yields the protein CASVDRGYEQYF.

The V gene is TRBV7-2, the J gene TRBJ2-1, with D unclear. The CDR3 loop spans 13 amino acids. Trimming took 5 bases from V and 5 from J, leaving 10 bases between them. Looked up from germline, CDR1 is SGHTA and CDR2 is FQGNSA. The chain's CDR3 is CASSINWNNEQFF. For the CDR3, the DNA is TGTGCCAGCAGCATAAACTGGAACAATGAGCAGTTCTTC.

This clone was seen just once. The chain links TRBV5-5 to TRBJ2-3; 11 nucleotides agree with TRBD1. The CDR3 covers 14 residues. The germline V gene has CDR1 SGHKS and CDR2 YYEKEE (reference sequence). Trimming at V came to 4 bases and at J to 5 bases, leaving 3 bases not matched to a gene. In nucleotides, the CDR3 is TGTGCCAGCAGCACCGGGACAGGGGGAGATACGCAGTATTTT. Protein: CASSTGTGGDTQYF.

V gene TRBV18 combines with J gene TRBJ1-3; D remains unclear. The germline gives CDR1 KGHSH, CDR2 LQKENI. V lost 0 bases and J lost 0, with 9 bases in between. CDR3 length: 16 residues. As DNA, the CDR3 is TGTGCCAGCTCACCACCGCCCATTCCCTCTGGAAACACCATATATTTT. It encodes CASSPPPIPSGNTIYF.

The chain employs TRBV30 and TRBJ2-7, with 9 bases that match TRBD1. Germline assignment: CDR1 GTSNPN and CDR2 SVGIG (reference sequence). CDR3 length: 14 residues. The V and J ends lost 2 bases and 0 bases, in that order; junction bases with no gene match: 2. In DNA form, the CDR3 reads TGTGCCTGGAGTTCACAGGGGGCCTCCTACGAGCAGTACTTC. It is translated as CAWSSQGASYEQYF.

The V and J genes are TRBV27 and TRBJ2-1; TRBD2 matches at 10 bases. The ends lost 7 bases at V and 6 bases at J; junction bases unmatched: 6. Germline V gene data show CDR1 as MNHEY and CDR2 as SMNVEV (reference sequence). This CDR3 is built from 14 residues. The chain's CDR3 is CASTWGTSVNEQFF. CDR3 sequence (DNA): TGTGCCAGCACCTGGGGGACTAGCGTCAATGAGCAGTTCTTC.

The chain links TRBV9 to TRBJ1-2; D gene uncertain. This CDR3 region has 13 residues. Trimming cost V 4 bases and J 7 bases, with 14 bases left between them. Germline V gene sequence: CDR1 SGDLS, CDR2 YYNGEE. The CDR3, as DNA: TGTGCCAGCAGCCCCCGGCCCGGCGGTGGCTACACCTTC. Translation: CASSPRPGGGYTF.

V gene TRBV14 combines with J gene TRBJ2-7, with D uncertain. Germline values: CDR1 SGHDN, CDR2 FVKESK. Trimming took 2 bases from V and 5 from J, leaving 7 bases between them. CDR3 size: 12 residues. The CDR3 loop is CASSQPFDEQYF. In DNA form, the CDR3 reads TGTGCCAGCAGCCAACCCTTTGACGAGCAGTACTTC. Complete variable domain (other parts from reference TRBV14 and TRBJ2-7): EAGVTQFPSHSVIEKGQTVTLRCDPISGHDNLYWYRRVMGKEIKFLLHFVKESKQDESGMPNNRFLAERTGGTYSTLKVQPAELEDSGVYFCASSQPFDEQYFGPGTRLTVT.